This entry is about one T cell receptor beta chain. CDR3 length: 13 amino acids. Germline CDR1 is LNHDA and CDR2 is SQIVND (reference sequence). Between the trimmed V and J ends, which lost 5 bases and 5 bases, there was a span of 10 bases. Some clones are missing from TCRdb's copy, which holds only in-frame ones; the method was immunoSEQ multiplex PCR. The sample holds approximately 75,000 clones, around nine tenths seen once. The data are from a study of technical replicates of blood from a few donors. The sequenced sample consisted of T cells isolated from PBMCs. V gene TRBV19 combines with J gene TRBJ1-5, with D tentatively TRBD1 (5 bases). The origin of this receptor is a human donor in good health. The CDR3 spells CASSPIRDQPQHF. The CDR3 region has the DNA TGTGCCAGTAGTCCGATCAGGGATCAGCCCCAGCATTTT.